This T cell receptor beta chain was recorded in a study of T-cell reconstitution after alpha-beta-depleted transplantation in children. From germline, CDR1 is MNHNS and CDR2 SASEGT. Trimming took 7 bases from V and 8 from J, leaving 16 bases between them. The CDR3 is 13 amino acids. TCRbeta library preparation incorporated unique molecular identifiers. TCRdb re-derived calls from the PCR reads in MiXCR, one entry per CDR3 protein. The sample contains some 240,000 distinct CDR3 sequences, about 8.8% of which appear only once. This receptor was identified in a human donor who donated a stem cell graft to a child with SCID. The sequenced sample was PBMCs from the stem cell graft donor, obtained from the stem cell graft. The V call is TRBV6-1, the J call TRBJ2-3; D is perhaps TRBD2 (5 bases). CDR3 sequence (DNA): TGTGCCAGCAAGCGAGCGGTCCACGGTACGCAGTATTTT. This translates into CASKRAVHGTQYF.